This T cell receptor beta chain was profiled in a study of blood T cells in healthy people across ages. CDR3 length: 13 amino acids. Germline-derived CDR1 and CDR2 are SNHLY and FYNNEI. The V and J ends lost 7 bases and 6 bases respectively, with 15 bases between them. The amount of total RNA extracted per sample was at least 5.5 micrograms. On this clonotype: Its target is unknown.

General observations from the study: Diversity of TCR beta per million T cells declined in a roughly linear way with age.

With a J-beta primer mix and a sample-barcoded 5' primer, a second PCR ran about 6 to 11 cycles. Via MiXCR, TCRdb re-called the 5' RACE reads, giving one row per CDR3 protein. The data show over 950,000 distinct CDR3 sequences, around two fifths seen once. The TCR comes from a young man in good health. Sequences were obtained from blood. The gene calls are TRBV2 and TRBJ1-2; D unclear. This CDR3 is CASTQDPTHGYTF. CDR3 nucleotides: TGTGCCAGCACTCAGGACCCGACCCATGGCTACACCTTC.